Listed below are T cell receptor beta chains from one sample, sequenced in a study of T and B cells in COVID-19 patients. From the multiplex PCR reads, TCRdb called clonotypes with MiXCR, one entry per CDR3 protein. Counted here are around 28,000 distinct CDR3 sequences, over 25% occurring once; the ten biggest clones make up 1.5% to 2%. Sample: blood. Source of these receptors: a human donor who had recovered from COVID-19. Each CDR3 is given with its conserved first and last residue. D genes are given only for firm matches. Size is omitted from some rows. Given values are once, few, many or a class for expanded clones.

D gene,V gene,J gene,clone size,CDR3 protein,CDR3 DNA
.,TRBV5-4,TRBJ2-2,few,CASSPQRGMTNTGELFF,TGTGCCAGCAGCCCCCAACGGGGGATGACGAACACCGGGGAGCTGTTTTTT
TRBD2,TRBV12-3/TRBV12-4,TRBJ2-3,.,CASSPVAGRTDTQYF,TGTGCCAGCAGTCCAGTAGCGGGGCGGACAGATACGCAGTATTTT
TRBD2,TRBV20-1,TRBJ2-2,.,CSAPSGGADGELFF,TGCAGTGCTCCTAGCGGGGGGGCTGACGGGGAGCTGTTTTTT
TRBD1,TRBV15,TRBJ1-1,once,CATSSPGTGSTEAFF,TGTGCCACCAGCAGCCCCGGGACAGGGTCCACTGAAGCTTTCTTT
.,TRBV15,TRBJ2-7,few,CATKPGPNYEQYF,TGTGCCACCAAGCCGGGGCCCAACTACGAGCAGTACTTC
.,TRBV7-2,TRBJ2-3,.,CASSLVIQTDTQYF,TGTGCCAGCAGCTTAGTTATCCAAACAGATACGCAGTATTTT
.,TRBV5-4,TRBJ2-1,.,CASSGRPFEQFF,TGTGCCAGCTCAGGTAGGCCCTTTGAGCAGTTCTTC
TRBD1,TRBV11-2,TRBJ2-2,.,CASSREIRGPGELFF,TGTGCCAGCAGCCGAGAAATCAGGGGGCCCGGGGAGCTGTTTTTT
.,TRBV20-1,TRBJ1-1,.,CSAGRTDGTEAFF,TGCAGTGCTGGACGAACGGACGGCACTGAAGCTTTCTTT
TRBD1,TRBV6-5,TRBJ1-1,few,CAAQGAPNTEAFF,TGTGCGGCACAGGGGGCTCCGAACACTGAAGCTTTCTTT
TRBD2,TRBV7-3,TRBJ2-2,.,CASSAVSGSNTGELFF,TGTGCCAGCAGCGCAGTTAGCGGGAGTAACACCGGGGAGCTGTTTTTT
.,TRBV6-6,TRBJ1-1,.,CASRSLGDTEAFF,TGTGCCAGCAGGAGCTTGGGGGACACTGAAGCTTTCTTT
.,TRBV5-4,TRBJ2-7,.,CASSPGIPYEQYF,TGTGCCAGCAGCCCTGGGATTCCCTACGAGCAGTACTTC
.,TRBV4-3,TRBJ1-1,few,CASSHGTGNTEAFF,TGCGCCAGCAGCCACGGGACGGGGAACACTGAAGCTTTCTTT
.,TRBV27,TRBJ2-2,medium-sized,CASSLVGTANTGELFF,TGTGCCAGCAGTTTAGTGGGGACTGCGAACACCGGGGAGCTGTTTTTT
TRBD1,TRBV13,TRBJ1-2,few,CASSLQGEYGGYTF,TGTGCCAGCAGCTTACAGGGGGAGTACGGTGGCTACACCTTC
.,TRBV20-1,TRBJ1-2,.,CSARDKLGERYGYTF,TGCAGTGCTAGGGACAAGCTAGGGGAGCGCTATGGCTACACCTTC
.,TRBV6-5,TRBJ1-3,.,CASSTGTNSGNTIYF,TGTGCCAGCAGTACCGGGACAAACTCTGGAAACACCATATATTTT
.,TRBV7-9,TRBJ2-1,few,CASRASNEQFF,TGTGCCAGCAGGGCCTCGAATGAGCAGTTCTTC
TRBD1,TRBV10-3,TRBJ2-7,few,CAISESIGTGPSYEQYF,TGTGCCATCAGTGAATCAATCGGGACAGGCCCTTCTTACGAGCAGTACTTC
.,TRBV27,TRBJ2-5,many,CASSPLPRQSQETQYF,TGTGCCAGCAGTCCACTACCACGACAGTCCCAAGAGACCCAGTACTTC
.,TRBV12-3/TRBV12-4,TRBJ1-6,few,CASSFAGRRSPLHF,TGTGCCAGCAGTTTCGCCGGCAGGAGGTCACCCCTCCACTTT
TRBD2,TRBV20-1,TRBJ2-3,.,CSASRERLAGGSDTQYF,TGCAGTGCTAGTAGGGAACGACTAGCGGGGGGATCAGATACGCAGTATTTT
.,TRBV6-5,TRBJ1-6,.,CASSYRRSNSPLHF,TGTGCCAGCAGCTACAGACGCTCTAATTCACCCCTCCACTTT
TRBD2,TRBV20-1,TRBJ2-6,.,CSANIEGEGLTF,TGCAGTGCTAACATCGAAGGGGAGGGCCTGACTTTC
TRBD1,TRBV6-5,TRBJ1-5,.,CASSRTGGFNQPQHF,TGTGCCAGCAGTAGGACAGGGGGTTTCAATCAGCCCCAGCATTTT
.,TRBV5-1,TRBJ1-4,.,CASSLGQNNEKLFF,TGCGCCAGCAGCTTGGGACAGAATAATGAAAAACTGTTTTTT
TRBD1,TRBV27,TRBJ1-6,few,CASSPSRDRESPLHF,TGTGCCAGCAGCCCTTCTAGGGACAGGGAATCACCCCTCCACTTT
.,TRBV10-3,TRBJ2-7,.,CAISGGTAYEQYF,TGTGCCATCAGTGGCGGGACGGCTTACGAGCAGTACTTC
TRBD1,TRBV13,TRBJ2-4,once,CASSHRQGLAKNIQYF,TGTGCCAGCAGCCACCGACAGGGATTGGCCAAAAACATTCAGTACTTC
.,TRBV19,TRBJ1-1,many,CASRWGMNTEAFF,TGTGCCAGTAGATGGGGGATGAACACTGAAGCTTTCTTT
.,TRBV4-3,TRBJ2-3,.,CASSQDDRSSATDTQYF,TGCGCCAGCAGCCAAGATGACAGGTCCTCTGCCACAGATACGCAGTATTTT
.,TRBV27,TRBJ2-7,few,CASSFQGFEQYF,TGTGCCAGCAGTTTCCAGGGCTTCGAGCAGTACTTC
.,TRBV12-3/TRBV12-4,TRBJ2-6,medium-sized,CASSSSGANVLTF,TGTGCCAGCAGTTCCTCTGGGGCCAACGTCCTGACTTTC
.,TRBV6-5,TRBJ2-5,few,CASSAVKVSEETQYF,TGTGCCAGCAGTGCGGTTAAAGTTTCTGAAGAGACCCAGTACTTC
.,TRBV28,TRBJ2-7,once,CASGRDPLYEQYF,TGTGCCAGCGGCAGGGATCCTCTCTACGAGCAGTACTTC
.,TRBV5-5,TRBJ2-7,many,CASSLRAGAIYEQYF,TGTGCCAGCAGCTTGAGGGCGGGGGCCATTTACGAGCAGTACTTC
TRBD1,TRBV6-2/TRBV6-3,TRBJ1-4,few,CASSYSYRGNEKLFF,TGTGCCAGCAGTTACTCTTACAGGGGTAATGAAAAACTGTTTTTT
.,TRBV19,TRBJ2-1,.,CASSISHGGDHYNEQFF,TGTGCCAGTAGTATCTCTCATGGCGGGGATCACTACAATGAGCAGTTCTTC
.,TRBV6-1,TRBJ2-3,.,CASSESIVVGTDTQYF,TGTGCCAGCAGTGAATCGATCGTAGTGGGGACAGATACGCAGTATTTT
TRBD1,TRBV18,TRBJ1-4,few,CASSPTTGSLLREKLFF,TGTGCCAGCTCACCAACGACAGGGAGCCTCCTTCGAGAAAAACTGTTTTTT
.,TRBV5-3,TRBJ1-5,.,CVPEESPQHF,TGTGTCCCGGAGGAGTCACCCCAGCATTTT
TRBD1,TRBV12-3/TRBV12-4,TRBJ2-7,few,CASSLRQGLREQYF,TGTGCCAGCAGTTTAAGACAGGGGCTTCGGGAGCAGTACTTC
.,TRBV6-2/TRBV6-3,TRBJ2-2,.,CASSRETSNTGELFF,TGTGCCAGCAGCCGTGAAACATCGAACACCGGGGAGCTGTTTTTT
.,TRBV6-5,TRBJ2-1,many,CASSYSTGSEQFF,TGTGCCAGCAGTTACTCGACAGGCAGTGAGCAGTTCTTC
TRBD1,TRBV6-2/TRBV6-3,TRBJ2-3,.,CASTPTGEDTQYF,TGTGCCAGCACCCCGACAGGGGAAGATACGCAGTATTTT
.,TRBV27,TRBJ2-1,many,CASSLVGSSYNEQFF,TGTGCCAGCAGTTTGGTGGGCAGCTCCTACAATGAGCAGTTCTTC
TRBD2,TRBV20-1,TRBJ2-1,.,CSAKRGSGRFNEQFF,TGCAGTGCCAAAAGGGGGAGCGGGAGATTTAATGAGCAGTTCTTC